The rows below give T cell receptor beta chains drawn from one sample of a study of OX40 agonist ivuxolimab in advanced cancers. The table came from immunoSEQ multiplex PCR; TCRdb's copy has only in-frame clones and leaves some out. In the table there are tens of thousands of clones, around 92% of which are singletons. Source: CD4+ or CD8+ T cells sorted from blood, taken in a trial of the OX40 agonist ivuxolimab. These receptors were taken from an adult with an advanced solid tumor such as melanoma, head and neck, liver or kidney cancer. CDR3s include the opening cysteine and the closing phenylalanine or tryptophan. Each record gives: CDR3 DNA, CDR3 protein, J gene, D gene, V gene, clone size. D genes are given only for firm matches. Rows give clone size only sometimes, using once, few, many, or a class for an expanded clone.

CDR3nt: TGCGCCAGCAGCCCCGCCGGAGGGTACGATGGCTACACCTTC
CDR3aa: CASSPAGGYDGYTF
j_gene: TRBJ1-2
d_gene: .
v_gene: TRBV4-1
abundance: .

CDR3nt: TGTGCCAGCAGTTACGGAGAGACTGCAACTGAAGCTTTCTTT
CDR3aa: CASSYGETATEAFF
j_gene: TRBJ1-1
d_gene: .
v_gene: TRBV6-6
abundance: .

CDR3nt: TGCGCCAGCAGCCAAGATCAGGGGATAATAAACACCATATATTTT
CDR3aa: CASSQDQGIINTIYF
j_gene: TRBJ1-3
d_gene: .
v_gene: TRBV4-3
abundance: .

CDR3nt: TGTGCCAGTAGTATACGGGACTATCCAAAGGCCCAGTACTTC
CDR3aa: CASSIRDYPKAQYF
j_gene: TRBJ2-5
d_gene: TRBD2
v_gene: TRBV19
abundance: .

CDR3nt: TGTGCCAGCAGCGGCGTGGGGGGCCCCGTAACCTACGAGCAGTACTTC
CDR3aa: CASSGVGGPVTYEQYF
j_gene: TRBJ2-7
d_gene: .
v_gene: TRBV5-5
abundance: .

CDR3nt: TGTGCCAGTAGTTCCTTGCCGGAAGCTTTCTTT
CDR3aa: CASSSLPEAFF
j_gene: TRBJ1-1
d_gene: .
v_gene: TRBV19
abundance: .

CDR3nt: TGTGCCACCAGCAGAGACAGGGGAGGACGACAGCCCCAGCATTTT
CDR3aa: CATSRDRGGRQPQHF
j_gene: TRBJ1-5
d_gene: .
v_gene: TRBV15
abundance: .

CDR3nt: TGCGCCAGCAGCTTGGATCCTGCAACTAATGAAAAACTGTTTTTT
CDR3aa: CASSLDPATNEKLFF
j_gene: TRBJ1-4
d_gene: .
v_gene: TRBV5-1
abundance: .

CDR3nt: TGTGCCAGCAGCTTAGGTAGGGGGCTGGTCACTGAAGCTTTCTTT
CDR3aa: CASSLGRGLVTEAFF
j_gene: TRBJ1-1
d_gene: TRBD1
v_gene: TRBV7-2
abundance: .

CDR3nt: TGTGCCACCAGCACCCAATCCAGTGAAGCTTTCTTT
CDR3aa: CATSTQSSEAFF
j_gene: TRBJ1-1
d_gene: .
v_gene: TRBV15
abundance: .

CDR3nt: TGTGCCAGCAGTTTGGTAGGGACAGGGAATCAGCCCCAGCATTTT
CDR3aa: CASSLVGTGNQPQHF
j_gene: TRBJ1-5
d_gene: TRBD1
v_gene: TRBV27
abundance: once

CDR3nt: TGTGCCAGCAGTCCCCAAGCGGGGGCTTATAATTCACCCCTCCACTTT
CDR3aa: CASSPQAGAYNSPLHF
j_gene: TRBJ1-6
d_gene: .
v_gene: TRBV9
abundance: once

CDR3nt: TGTGCCAGCAGCCCACCAGGGGAAGCGAACACCGGGGAGCTGTTTTTT
CDR3aa: CASSPPGEANTGELFF
j_gene: TRBJ2-2
d_gene: .
v_gene: TRBV9
abundance: .

CDR3nt: TGTGCCAGCAGCCCCTTATCCTCGGGACCGGCCAATGAGCAGTTCTTC
CDR3aa: CASSPLSSGPANEQFF
j_gene: TRBJ2-1
d_gene: .
v_gene: TRBV9
abundance: .

CDR3nt: TGTGCCAGCAGCCCGCCGACAGGACCAGGGCGATACGAGCAGTACTTC
CDR3aa: CASSPPTGPGRYEQYF
j_gene: TRBJ2-7
d_gene: .
v_gene: TRBV13
abundance: .

CDR3nt: TGTGCCAGCAGCCGCCTGGACACCGGGGAGCTGTTTTTT
CDR3aa: CASSRLDTGELFF
j_gene: TRBJ2-2
d_gene: .
v_gene: TRBV7-6
abundance: .

CDR3nt: TGTGCCAGCAGACTTCATACAGGCACAGATACGCAGTATTTT
CDR3aa: CASRLHTGTDTQYF
j_gene: TRBJ2-3
d_gene: .
v_gene: TRBV6-4
abundance: .

CDR3nt: TGTGCCAGCAGGACCAGGGATTGGAGAAACACCATATATTTT
CDR3aa: CASRTRDWRNTIYF
j_gene: TRBJ1-3
d_gene: .
v_gene: TRBV6-1
abundance: .

CDR3nt: TGTGCCAGCAGCCTCGTCGGGACATCATCCTACTATGGCTACACCTTC
CDR3aa: CASSLVGTSSYYGYTF
j_gene: TRBJ1-2
d_gene: .
v_gene: TRBV11-2
abundance: .

CDR3nt: TGCGCCAGCAGCCAAGATTTAGCCTCCTACGAGCAGTACTTC
CDR3aa: CASSQDLASYEQYF
j_gene: TRBJ2-7
d_gene: .
v_gene: TRBV4-1
abundance: .

CDR3nt: TGTGCCAGCAGAGGGACAGAGAACACTGAAGCTTTCTTT
CDR3aa: CASRGTENTEAFF
j_gene: TRBJ1-1
d_gene: TRBD1
v_gene: TRBV13
abundance: few

CDR3nt: TGTGCCAGCAGAACCGGGACAGCAACTAATGAAAAACTGTTTTTT
CDR3aa: CASRTGTATNEKLFF
j_gene: TRBJ1-4
d_gene: TRBD1
v_gene: TRBV7-9
abundance: once

CDR3nt: TGCGCCAGCGGGTTAGCGGGGGACACAGATACGCAGTATTTT
CDR3aa: CASGLAGDTDTQYF
j_gene: TRBJ2-3
d_gene: TRBD2
v_gene: TRBV5-1
abundance: .

CDR3nt: TGTGCCAGTAGTATTTCCCCTACCTACGAGCAGTACTTC
CDR3aa: CASSISPTYEQYF
j_gene: TRBJ2-7
d_gene: .
v_gene: TRBV19
abundance: .

CDR3nt: TGTGCCAGCAGCCACGGACCGAGCACAGATACGCAGTATTTT
CDR3aa: CASSHGPSTDTQYF
j_gene: TRBJ2-3
d_gene: .
v_gene: TRBV6-5
abundance: once

CDR3nt: TGTGCCAGCAGTTCATGGGGCGCAACTAATGAAAAACTGTTTTTT
CDR3aa: CASSSWGATNEKLFF
j_gene: TRBJ1-4
d_gene: .
v_gene: TRBV27
abundance: .

CDR3nt: TGTGCCAGCAGCCTTGAAAGGGGCCCAGATACGCAGTATTTT
CDR3aa: CASSLERGPDTQYF
j_gene: TRBJ2-3
d_gene: .
v_gene: TRBV6-6
abundance: .

CDR3nt: TGTGCCAGCAGCCCGTGGGACGGTAACACCGGGGAGCTGTTTTTT
CDR3aa: CASSPWDGNTGELFF
j_gene: TRBJ2-2
d_gene: .
v_gene: TRBV7-3
abundance: .

CDR3nt: TGTGCCAGCAGTTTATACCCGGGGACAGCGGGGGCAGATACGCAGTATTTT
CDR3aa: CASSLYPGTAGADTQYF
j_gene: TRBJ2-3
d_gene: .
v_gene: TRBV27
abundance: .

CDR3nt: TGTGCCAGCAGTTTTGGAGGGTTGAGGGAAAAACTGTTTTTT
CDR3aa: CASSFGGLREKLFF
j_gene: TRBJ1-4
d_gene: .
v_gene: TRBV27
abundance: .

CDR3nt: TGTGCCACCAGCAGAGAGGCAGGAGCGGGGGAGTACAATGAGCAGTTCTTC
CDR3aa: CATSREAGAGEYNEQFF
j_gene: TRBJ2-1
d_gene: TRBD2
v_gene: TRBV15
abundance: .

CDR3nt: TGTGCCAGCAGCGCATCAGGTCAGCCCCAGCATTTT
CDR3aa: CASSASGQPQHF
j_gene: TRBJ1-5
d_gene: .
v_gene: TRBV7-9
abundance: .

CDR3nt: TGTGCCAGCAGCGTAGGAGCCCAGACTAACTATGGCTACACCTTC
CDR3aa: CASSVGAQTNYGYTF
j_gene: TRBJ1-2
d_gene: .
v_gene: TRBV9
abundance: .

CDR3nt: TGTGCCAGCAGCGGGGGGGACTATGGCTACACCTTC
CDR3aa: CASSGGDYGYTF
j_gene: TRBJ1-2
d_gene: .
v_gene: TRBV4-2
abundance: .

CDR3nt: TGTGCCAGCAGCGAGAACACTGAGGAGGGGCGGGATGGCTACACCTTC
CDR3aa: CASSENTEEGRDGYTF
j_gene: TRBJ1-2
d_gene: .
v_gene: TRBV9
abundance: few

CDR3nt: TGTGCCAGTAGTATAGACCGGGACAGAGCCTACGAGCAGTACTTC
CDR3aa: CASSIDRDRAYEQYF
j_gene: TRBJ2-7
d_gene: TRBD1
v_gene: TRBV19
abundance: .

CDR3nt: TGTGCCAGCAGTTTATTTGGGGGCCAAGAGACCCAGTACTTC
CDR3aa: CASSLFGGQETQYF
j_gene: TRBJ2-5
d_gene: .
v_gene: TRBV27
abundance: .

CDR3nt: TGTGCCAGCAGCCCTAGCGGGGGGGCTTACGAGCAGTACTTC
CDR3aa: CASSPSGGAYEQYF
j_gene: TRBJ2-7
d_gene: TRBD2
v_gene: TRBV13
abundance: .

CDR3nt: TGCGCCAGCAGCCAAGCAGGGGCTAGCTCCTACAATGAGCAGTTCTTC
CDR3aa: CASSQAGASSYNEQFF
j_gene: TRBJ2-1
d_gene: .
v_gene: TRBV4-1
abundance: .

CDR3nt: TGCGCCAGCCAAGGTGGAGACAGCTCCTACGAGCAGTACTTC
CDR3aa: CASQGGDSSYEQYF
j_gene: TRBJ2-7
d_gene: .
v_gene: TRBV10-2
abundance: once

CDR3nt: TGCGCCAGCAGCTCCAGCGACCAATACGAGCAGTACTTC
CDR3aa: CASSSSDQYEQYF
j_gene: TRBJ2-7
d_gene: .
v_gene: TRBV5-1
abundance: few

CDR3nt: TGCAGCGTTGTTATCGCTGGTTGGGCTTCCTCAACCGGGACAGGGGCCTACGAGCAGTACTTC
CDR3aa: CSVVIAGWASSTGTGAYEQYF
j_gene: TRBJ2-7
d_gene: TRBD1
v_gene: TRBV29-1
abundance: .

CDR3nt: TGTGCCAGCAGCTTGTCTCCATCGGGGGCGGACTATGGCTACACCTTC
CDR3aa: CASSLSPSGADYGYTF
j_gene: TRBJ1-2
d_gene: .
v_gene: TRBV5-5
abundance: .

CDR3nt: TGTGCCAGCAGTTACCTAGGGACAAGCACAGATACGCAGTATTTT
CDR3aa: CASSYLGTSTDTQYF
j_gene: TRBJ2-3
d_gene: .
v_gene: TRBV6-5
abundance: .

CDR3nt: TGTGCCAGCAGCCCGGGGGGGATGTTCGAGACCCAGTACTTC
CDR3aa: CASSPGGMFETQYF
j_gene: TRBJ2-5
d_gene: TRBD2
v_gene: TRBV7-6
abundance: .

CDR3nt: TGTGCCAGCAGGGACATCTATGGCTACACCTTC
CDR3aa: CASRDIYGYTF
j_gene: TRBJ1-2
d_gene: .
v_gene: TRBV6-4
abundance: once

CDR3nt: TGTGCCAGCAGCTCCGGGACCCCGAAACCCCATGGCTACACCTTC
CDR3aa: CASSSGTPKPHGYTF
j_gene: TRBJ1-2
d_gene: .
v_gene: TRBV7-9
abundance: .